This TCR beta chain was documented in a study of cytomegalovirus exposure and HLA in healthy donors. Study-level information: Drawn from HLA-typed donors, about 82 million unique TCRs were held in an early data release.

PCR amplification relied on 60 Vbeta primers (plus 13 Jbeta primers). In the source study's methods: In a later analysis, of roughly 73 million unique beta chains, around 9.9 million appeared in at least two donors. Using immunoSEQ multiplex PCR, the repertoire was profiled, and TCRdb retains in-frame clones only, with some absent. Clonal size and the V and J genes are those of that table, whereas D and trimming came from the DNA. The data contain 36,000 or so clones, about 79% of them singletons. Study results and caveats: In a later analysis, donors in an Asian-associated ancestry cluster reportedly had fewer N-insertions in productive TCRs than the cohort mean. Later analysis identified a missense DCLRE1C variant that was linked to TCR beta V- and J-gene trimming.

Points on this clone: What it binds is not known.

The receptor was isolated from a woman younger than 35 in good health and CMV-seronegative. The sequenced sample was PBMCs.

For the CDR3, the DNA is TGCAGCGTTGGTCCCCCACCGGGACAGGGGTGGACTGAAGCTTTCTTT. Protein: CSVGPPPGQGWTEAFF. The chain employs TRBV29-1 and TRBJ1-1; 10 bases line up with TRBD1. There are 16 residues in the CDR3. CDR1 and CDR2 from the germline V gene are SQVTM and ANQGSEA. J gave up 5 bases and V 4 bases, and 13 bases lay outside the gene matches.